This TCR beta chain was identified during a study of blood T cell repertoires in COVID-19. Study as a whole: Sites in the United States, Italy and Spain provided acute and convalescent COVID-19 samples. In each case, the material was cDNA or gDNA derived from T cells, B-cell-depleted T cells, or PBMCs.

CDR3 length: 15 residues. The germline CDR1 and CDR2 sequences are MNHEY and SVGAGI. Trimming shortened V by 2 bases and J by 7 bases, and 17 bases separated the two germline ends. In the original analysis: It was from reference gene primer amplification that nucleated cell counts were estimated. Profiling relied on immunoSEQ multiplex PCR, and the TCRdb table lists in-frame clones only, not all of them. V and J calls and clone size are as listed in that table; D and trimming were resolved from the DNA. The sample yields about 140,000 clones, around 73% seen once. Sequenced material: peripheral blood. V usage is TRBV6-5 and J usage is TRBJ2-5; weak D call: TRBD2 (6 bases). The sequence was collected from a man in his 60s who had recovered from COVID-19. The CDR3 loop is CASSYPPGREGTQYF. DNA for the CDR3: TGTGCCAGCAGTTACCCCCCCGGGCGGGAAGGGACCCAGTACTTC.